This TCR beta chain was captured in a study of T cells in Graves' hyperthyroidism and ophthalmopathy. Looking at the study overall: Peripheral blood samples were taken at initial diagnosis, prior to any treatment.

This clonotype has at least ten counts. This CDR3 spans 18 amino acids. Germline loops: CDR1 LGHDT, CDR2 YNNKEL (reference sequence). Trimming cost V 2 bases and J 0 bases; bases outside gene matches: 11. RNA transcripts yielded amplified TCR beta CDR3 regions. Initially, a first-round RT-PCR of the TCR CDR3 employed the HTBI primer set. TCRdb re-analysed the multiplex PCR reads in MiXCR, keeping a single row per CDR3 protein. The table shows under 800,000 distinct CDR3 sequences, with 14% occurring only once. The receptor was isolated from a woman between 18 and 29 years old with Graves' hyperthyroidism. The sequencing input was blood. The chain employs TRBV3-1 and TRBJ2-5; 8 nucleotides agree with TRBD2. The CDR3 reads CASSQRRLAGLYQETQYF. In DNA, the CDR3 is TGTGCCAGCAGCCAACGGAGATTAGCGGGATTGTACCAAGAGACCCAGTACTTC.